The rows below give T cell receptor beta chains drawn from one sample of a study of T-cell reconstitution after alpha-beta-depleted transplantation in children. TCRdb reanalysed the PCR reads using MiXCR and keeps one entry per CDR3 protein. This table holds 240,000 or so distinct CDR3 sequences, around 7.5% found once. Material: PBMCs, mostly from graft donor cells, obtained 180 days after TCRalphabeta/CD19-depleted stem cell transplant. These receptors were collected from a male patient under 18 who had a stem cell transplant for acute lymphoblastic leukemia, so the T cells may come from the graft donor. The CDR3 runs from the conserved cysteine through the conserved F or W. The order of the fields is J gene, D gene, CDR3 length, V gene, clone size, CDR3 DNA, CDR3 protein. A D gene is named only where the DNA matches it firmly. Only part of the rows carry a size: once, few, many, or a class if the clone is expanded.

>TRBJ1-1|NA|15|TRBV28|NA
TGTGCCAGCAGTTTAATCCTGACAGGAAACACTGAAGCTTTCTTT
CASSLILTGNTEAFF
>TRBJ1-6|NA|13|TRBV6-1|many
TGTGCCAGCACCAGGGCCCATAATTCACCCCTCCACTTT
CASTRAHNSPLHF
>TRBJ2-2|NA|18|TRBV7-9|many
TGTGCCAGCAGCTTAGGGGTATCGGCAGGTGCCAACACCGGGGAGCTGTTTTTT
CASSLGVSAGANTGELFF
>TRBJ2-1|NA|14|TRBV7-2|many
TGTGCCAGCAGCTTAAGTACCTTCGACAATGAGCAGTTCTTC
CASSLSTFDNEQFF
>TRBJ2-7|NA|16|TRBV4-2|many
TGTGCCAGCAGCCAAGATCCTGGAGGGGGGTGGAACGAGCAGTACTTC
CASSQDPGGGWNEQYF
>TRBJ2-2|NA|12|TRBV9|many
TGTGCCAGCAGCGTAGGACCCGGGGAGCTGTTTTTT
CASSVGPGELFF
>TRBJ2-5|TRBD1|16|TRBV10-3|many
TGTGCCATCAGTTCGGGACAGGGGCGTTTGGGGGAGACCCAGTACTTC
CAISSGQGRLGETQYF
>TRBJ2-3|NA|14|TRBV5-6|many
TGTGCCAGCACTCCCGGCGTTACGACAGATACGCAGTATTTT
CASTPGVTTDTQYF
>TRBJ1-2|NA|11|TRBV20-1|many
TGCAGTGCTCTCGGGGTTTATGGCTACACCTTC
CSALGVYGYTF
>TRBJ2-7|NA|12|TRBV28|many
TGTGCCAGCAGTCCCCCGGGGGTTGGAGCGAACTTC
CASSPPGVGANF
>TRBJ2-7|NA|16|TRBV29-1|many
TGCAGCGTTGTGCTAACTCAGGGTTTTAAAGGATACGAGCAGTACTTC
CSVVLTQGFKGYEQYF
>TRBJ2-5|NA|18|TRBV5-1|many
TGCGCCAGCAGACGACCCCCTCCCACCAGGGGAATAGGGGAGACCCAGTACTTC
CASRRPPPTRGIGETQYF
>TRBJ1-2|TRBD1|15|TRBV4-3|many
TGCGCCAGCAGCCCCGGACAGGCTGCTAACTATGGCTACACCTTC
CASSPGQAANYGYTF
>TRBJ2-7|TRBD1|15|TRBV5-1|few
TGCGCCAGCAGCTTGGGCGGGACAGGTCTCTACGAGCAGTACTTC
CASSLGGTGLYEQYF
>TRBJ2-5|NA|13|TRBV2|few
TGTGCCAGCAGTGAAGCACCAAGTGTGACCCAGTACTTC
CASSEAPSVTQYF
>TRBJ1-2|TRBD1|14|TRBV20-1|many
TGCAGTGCTAGAGATTTGGGGGGACAGTCTGGCTACACCTTC
CSARDLGGQSGYTF
>TRBJ1-4|TRBD1|17|TRBV5-5|many
TGTGCCAGCAGCTTGGACCCTCCCGGGACAGGGTTTGAAAAACTGTTTTTT
CASSLDPPGTGFEKLFF
>TRBJ2-1|TRBD2|18|TRBV9|many
TGTGCCAGCAGCGTGCTAGCGGGAGGGCCTGTCTTCTACAATGAGCAGTTCTTC
CASSVLAGGPVFYNEQFF